The clone carrying this T cell receptor beta chain was picked up many times. What it binds is unknown. The data were obtained in a study of CD8 T cells in ankylosing spondylitis. Notes on the study in general: Matched ankylosing spondylitis synovial fluid reportedly contained a significantly enriched population of disease-linked clones.

Scientists made TCR beta libraries using quantitative 5'-RACE with molecular barcodes. TCRdb reprocessed the 5' RACE reads via MiXCR and lists one record per CDR3 protein. The table records roughly 120,000 distinct CDR3 sequences, about 7% of them present only once. Germline V gene lookup returns CDR1 DFQATT and CDR2 SNEGSKA (reference sequence). V shed 0 bases and J shed 7 bases, with 22 bases lying between them. This CDR3 spans 16 amino acids. Sequencing input: blood, either unsorted or a sorted T cell fraction (not recorded which). This sequence was found in a male donor with ankylosing spondylitis or in good health (not recorded which). The chain is built from TRBV20-1 and TRBJ2-7; possible D gene TRBD2, 6 bases. The CDR3 reads CSARDQGKPPRGEQYF. The DNA for the CDR3 is TGCAGTGCTAGAGACCAGGGAAAACCCCCTCGGGGGGAGCAGTACTTC.